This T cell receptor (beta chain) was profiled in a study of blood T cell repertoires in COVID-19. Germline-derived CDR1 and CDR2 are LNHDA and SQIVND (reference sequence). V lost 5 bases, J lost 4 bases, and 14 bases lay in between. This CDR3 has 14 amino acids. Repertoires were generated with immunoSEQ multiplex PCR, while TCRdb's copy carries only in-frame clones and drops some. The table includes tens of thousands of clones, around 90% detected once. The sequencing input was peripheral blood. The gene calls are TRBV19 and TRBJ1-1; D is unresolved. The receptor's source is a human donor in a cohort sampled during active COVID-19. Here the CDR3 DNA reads TGTGCCAGTAGTTCCCCAGGAGGGATCACTGAAGCTTTCTTT. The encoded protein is CASSSPGGITEAFF.